This T cell receptor beta chain was identified during a study of CD8 T cells in Susac syndrome. Germline lookup yields CDR1 SQVTM and CDR2 ANQGSEA. This CDR3 has 10 residues. Trimming took off 3 bases at V and 7 bases at J, with 6 bases between the two ends. This clonotype was seen just once. After extraction with the RNeasy kit, roughly 0.45 to 1 ug of the RNA was reverse transcribed using random hexamers. MiXCR, run by TCRdb on the immunoSEQ multiplex PCR reads, gives a single entry per CDR3 protein. The sample consists of approximately 270,000 distinct CDR3 sequences, 93% of them appearing once. The V and J genes are TRBV29-1 and TRBJ1-2; no reliable D call. The sequencing input was CD4+ T cells from PBMCs. The TCR originated in a human donor with multiple sclerosis. The CDR3 here is CSVELGGYTF. The DNA of the CDR3 is TGCAGCGTTGAGCTGGGTGGCTACACCTTC.